This T cell receptor (beta chain) was found in a study of blood T cell repertoires in COVID-19. The CDR3 length is 18 residues. Germline CDR1 is SGHAT and CDR2 is FQNNGV. The V end was cut by 0 bases, the J end by 3 bases, with 18 bases between. Authors' methods: By means of reference gene primer amplification, nucleated cell counts were estimated. Sequencing used immunoSEQ multiplex PCR; TCRdb keeps in-frame clones, though not all of them. V and J calls and clone size follow that table, whereas D and trimming were derived from the DNA. The sample holds around 250,000 clones, more than 70% seen once. Material for sequencing was peripheral blood. The chain uses TRBV11-2 and TRBJ2-1; D might be TRBD1 (6 bases). This TCR derives from an elderly man with acute or convalescent COVID-19. For the CDR3, the DNA is TGTGCCAGCAGCTTAGATCGCAGGGGCCCAATCTTCTACAATGAGCAGTTCTTC. Encoded protein: CASSLDRRGPIFYNEQFF.